Here is one TCR beta chain with its context. What it binds is unknown. This record belongs to a study of vaccination effects on CD4 cells after COVID-19. Assay: immunoSEQ multiplex PCR; the TCRdb copy retains only in-frame clones and omits some. The sample contains around 46,000 clones, around 72% of which appear only once. Antigen-specific CD4+ T cells were first expanded with viral peptide pools by the ViraFEST assay and only then sequenced. Researchers isolated CD4+ T cells once approximately 10 days of culture had elapsed. The person acquired a PCR-confirmed SARS-CoV-2 infection between March and December 2020. For each well, two million PBMC were cultured with about 9.4 IU/ml IL-2 and 8 to 10 ug/ml peptides. This CDR3 is 14 amino acids long. V dropped 2 bases and J dropped 1 base, with 9 bases sitting between them. Germline CDR1 SGDLS, CDR2 YYNGEE.

The starting material was CD4+ T cells from PBMCs cultured with a peptide pool, obtained before COVID-19 vaccination. The clonotype was recovered from a human donor who had a prior SARS-CoV-2 infection. This chain uses TRBV9 with TRBJ1-1, with D hard to call. CDR3 loop: CASSVGRGNTEAFF. CDR3 sequence (DNA): TGTGCCAGCAGCGTCGGACGGGGGAACACTGAAGCTTTCTTT.